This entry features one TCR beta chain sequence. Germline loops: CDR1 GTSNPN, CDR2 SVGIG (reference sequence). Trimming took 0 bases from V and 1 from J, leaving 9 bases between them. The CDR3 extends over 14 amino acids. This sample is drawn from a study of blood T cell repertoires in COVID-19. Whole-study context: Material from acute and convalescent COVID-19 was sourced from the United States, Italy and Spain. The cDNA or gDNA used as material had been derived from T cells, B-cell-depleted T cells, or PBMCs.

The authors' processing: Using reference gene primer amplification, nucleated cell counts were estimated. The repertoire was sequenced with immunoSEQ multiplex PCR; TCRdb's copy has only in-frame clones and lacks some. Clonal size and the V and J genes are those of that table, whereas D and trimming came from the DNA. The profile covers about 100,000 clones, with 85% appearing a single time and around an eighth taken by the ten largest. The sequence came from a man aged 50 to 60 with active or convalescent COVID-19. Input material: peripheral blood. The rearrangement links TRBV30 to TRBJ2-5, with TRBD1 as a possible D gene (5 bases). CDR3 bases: TGTGCCTGGAGTGTAGAGACAGTCCAAGAGACCCAGTACTTC. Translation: CAWSVETVQETQYF.